This TCR beta chain was captured by sequencing in a study of regulatory T cells in long-lasting Graves disease. The time point here: persistent/refractory GD, antithyroid drugs over 5 years with positive TRAb. Construction of the TCR library relied on RNA isolated from PBMCs. American Thyroid Association guidelines served as the basis for diagnosing Graves' disease. The authors drew patients from an endocrinology department in Xi'an, China. Between the trimmed V and J ends, which lost 2 bases and 5 bases, there was a span of 10 bases. Germline V gives CDR1 SGHNT, CDR2 YYREEE (reference sequence). This CDR3 contains 13 residues. With iRepertoire HTBI primers and Arm-PCR of CDR3 regions, TCR beta libraries were built. TCRdb processed the multiplex PCR reads anew with MiXCR; each CDR3 protein has one entry. The sample shows hundreds of thousands of distinct CDR3 sequences, roughly 20% of them seen only once.

The clonotype originates from a female donor with Graves disease. The V and J genes are TRBV5-4 and TRBJ1-2, with D unresolved. Sequenced here: peripheral blood mononuclear cells (PBMCs), sampled when the disease was refractory, from a patient treated with antithyroid drugs. Written as DNA, the CDR3 is TGTGCCAGCAGCTTACCCCCGGGGTATGGCTACACCTTC. The encoded protein is CASSLPPGYGYTF.